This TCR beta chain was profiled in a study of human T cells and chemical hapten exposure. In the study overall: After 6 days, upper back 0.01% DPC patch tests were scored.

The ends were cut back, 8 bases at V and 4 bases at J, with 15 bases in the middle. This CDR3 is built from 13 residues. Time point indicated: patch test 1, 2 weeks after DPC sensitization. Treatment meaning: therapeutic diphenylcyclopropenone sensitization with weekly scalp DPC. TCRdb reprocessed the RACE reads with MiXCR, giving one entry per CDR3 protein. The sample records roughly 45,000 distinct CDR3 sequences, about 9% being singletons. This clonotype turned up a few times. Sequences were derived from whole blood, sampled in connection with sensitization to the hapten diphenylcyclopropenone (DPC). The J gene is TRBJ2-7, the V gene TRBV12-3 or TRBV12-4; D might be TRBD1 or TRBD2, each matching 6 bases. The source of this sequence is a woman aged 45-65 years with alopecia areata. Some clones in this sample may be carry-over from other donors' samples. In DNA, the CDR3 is TGTGCCAGCCGCTTAGGGGGGTTATACGAGCAGTACTTC. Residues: CASRLGGLYEQYF.